Each of the 15 T cell receptor beta chains below was sequenced from the same sample in a study of blood T cell repertoires in COVID-19. The table came from immunoSEQ multiplex PCR; TCRdb's copy has only in-frame clones and leaves some out. Here the sample spans some 300,000 clones, under 90% being singletons. Sequenced input: PBMCs or T cells enriched from blood (not recorded which). The source of these receptors is a man aged 30 to 45 who had recovered from COVID-19.

In this sample, this clone turned up a few times. The rearrangement links TRBV13 to TRBJ2-4; 8 bases fit TRBD2. V was clipped by 5 bases and J by 2 bases; unmatched bases: 5. This CDR3 is 15 amino acids long. CDR1 is PRHDT and CDR2 is FYEKMQ in the germline V gene (reference sequence). The CDR3 DNA follows: TGTGCCAGCAGCAAAGCGGGAGCCCCCAAAAACATTCAGTACTTC. Its translation: CASSKAGAPKNIQYF.

The J gene is TRBJ1-2, the V gene TRBV2; D remains unclear. Germline lookup yields CDR1 SNHLY and CDR2 FYNNEI. The CDR3 is 12 amino acids. Between the trimmed V and J ends, which lost 8 bases and 2 bases, there was a span of 9 bases. Written as DNA, the CDR3 is TGTGCCAGCCAGGCAGGCAACTATGGCTACACCTTC. As protein: CASQAGNYGYTF. Looking up the rest from reference TRBV2 and TRBJ1-2 gives the full variable domain: EPEVTQTPSHQVTQMGQEVILRCVPISNHLYFYWYRQILGQKVEFLVSFYNNEISEKSEIFDDQFSVERPDGSNFTLKIRSTKLEDSAMYFCASQAGNYGYTFGSGTRLTVV.

The rearrangement uses TRBV6-5 and TRBJ2-5; 12 nucleotides line up with TRBD1. Germline assignment: CDR1 MNHEY and CDR2 SVGAGI. This CDR3 comprises 16 residues. V gave up 2 bases and J gave up 5 bases; unmatched junction bases: 6. CDR3 nucleotides: TGTGCCAGCAGTTACCGGGGACAGGGGGCGAAGGAGACCCAGTACTTC. It specifies CASSYRGQGAKETQYF.

The gene calls are TRBV6-5 and TRBJ1-5, with D uncertain. CDR3 length: 14 residues. V shed 4 bases and J shed 4 bases, with 11 bases lying between them. Germline-derived CDR1 and CDR2 are MNHEY and SVGAGI. The DNA for the CDR3 is TGTGCCAGCAGTTTTTCCCCTCTAAATCAGCCCCAGCATTTT. The encoded protein is CASSFSPLNQPQHF.

This clone has only one observation. The V gene is TRBV7-2, the J gene TRBJ1-1; TRBD1 matches 8 bases. V gave up 4 bases and J gave up 2 bases; unmatched junction bases: 3. The CDR3 runs to 14 residues. Germline CDR1 is SGHTA and CDR2 is FQGNSA. This CDR3 is CASSSTGANTEAFF. The DNA for the CDR3 is TGTGCCAGCAGCTCGACAGGGGCTAACACTGAAGCTTTCTTT.

CDR3 protein: CASSLTGGGMETQYF. CDR3 bases: TGTGCCAGCAGCCTTACAGGGGGCGGGATGGAGACCCAGTACTTC. The rearrangement links TRBV5-4 to TRBJ2-5; 9 positions agree with TRBD1. There are 15 residues in the CDR3. Germline V lookup: CDR1 SGHNT, CDR2 YYREEE (reference sequence). V lost 4 bases to trimming and J lost 5 bases; unmatched junction nucleotides: 9.

The chain employs TRBV28 and TRBJ1-4; D might be TRBD1 (5 bases). V was trimmed by 2 bases and J by 8 bases, leaving 12 bases between them. The CDR3 is 14 residues long. CDR1 is MDHEN and CDR2 is SYDVKM in the germline V gene. CDR3 sequence (DNA): TGTGCCAGCAGTTTAGGCCAGGGTCACGAAAAACTGTTTTTT. Residues: CASSLGQGHEKLFF.

This clone appeared once. The rearrangement uses TRBV30 and TRBJ2-7; maybe TRBD2 (6 bases). The CDR3 is 13 amino acids. In germline, CDR1 is GTSNPN, CDR2 SVGIG (reference sequence). Deletions cut 3 bases from V and 7 bases from J, with 16 bases between. CDR3 bases: TGTGCCTGGAGCCCGGGACGGAGGGGAGAGCAGTACTTC. Translated, it gives CAWSPGRRGEQYF.

The gene calls are TRBV18 and TRBJ1-5, with no clear D. The CDR3 loop spans 13 amino acids. V lost 6 bases to trimming and J lost 0 bases, with 6 bases between them. The germline gives CDR1 KGHSH, CDR2 LQKENI. DNA for the CDR3: TGTGCCAGCTCGGAGGTTAGCAATCAGCCCCAGCATTTT. Protein product: CASSEVSNQPQHF.

Regarding this clone: The sample carries other DNA sequences with the same CDR3. V gene TRBV11-2 combines with J gene TRBJ2-5, with TRBD1 matching over 7 bases. V gave up 5 bases and J gave up 5 bases; unmatched junction bases: 8. This CDR3 contains 14 residues. Germline V CDR1 and CDR2: SGHAT, FQNNGV. The chain's CDR3 is CASSLNRGWETQYF. The CDR3 DNA sequence: TGTGCCAGCAGCCTTAACAGGGGATGGGAGACCCAGTACTTC.

The chain combines TRBV5-1 with TRBJ1-4; D uncertain. The CDR3 spans 14 residues. V was shortened by 0 bases and J by 4 bases, with 7 bases between the two germline ends. The V gene's germline CDR1 is SGHRS and CDR2 YFSETQ. CDR3 loop: CASSLGHGNEKLFF. In nucleotides, the CDR3 is TGCGCCAGCAGCTTGGGACACGGTAATGAAAAACTGTTTTTT. Together with reference TRBV5-1 and TRBJ1-4, the CDR3 gives the full variable domain: KAGVTQTPRYLIKTRGQQVTLSCSPISGHRSVSWYQQTPGQGLQFLFEYFSETQRNKGNFPGRFSGRQFSNSRSEMNVSTLELGDSALYLCASSLGHGNEKLFFGSGTQLSVL.

This chain uses TRBV29-1 with TRBJ2-7; the D gene is possibly TRBD2 (5 bases). The CDR3 totals 16 residues. Germline CDR1 and CDR2: SQVTM and ANQGSEA. Trimming left V 7 bases short and J 4 bases short, with 26 bases between. CDR3 DNA sequence: TGCAGCGCCCCCTCCGCCGGACGGACTGGGGATTACGAGCAGTACTTC. This gives the protein CSAPSAGRTGDYEQYF.

This chain uses TRBV2 with TRBJ2-7; the D is unclear. Trimming removed 10 bases from V and 0 bases from J, with 10 bases in between. The CDR3 consists of 12 residues. The V gene's germline CDR1 is SNHLY and CDR2 FYNNEI. The CDR3 sequence: CATTESSYEQYF. The CDR3 DNA sequence: TGTGCCACCACGGAGAGCTCCTACGAGCAGTACTTC.

This clone showed up just once. V and J are TRBV24-1 and TRBJ1-3, with D perhaps matching TRBD1 (5 bases). The V and J ends lost 2 bases and 0 bases respectively, with 13 bases between them. The CDR3 is 17 residues long. Germline CDR1 KGHDR, CDR2 SFDVKD. The CDR3 sequence is CATSDSRRGSSGNTIYF. In DNA form, the CDR3 reads TGTGCCACCAGTGATTCTCGGCGGGGGAGCTCTGGAAACACCATATATTTT.

The chain uses TRBV28 and TRBJ1-2, with D possibly TRBD1 on 6 matching bases. V dropped 6 bases and J dropped 2 bases, with 10 bases sitting between them. The CDR3 extends over 13 amino acids. Germline V gene data show CDR1 as MDHEN and CDR2 as SYDVKM. For the CDR3, the DNA is TGTGCCAGCAGGGGACAAGGCAACTATGGCTACACCTTC. This codes for CASRGQGNYGYTF.